This TCR beta chain appears in the sequencing data of a study of blood T cell repertoires in COVID-19. Study at large: The United States, Italy and Spain provided the acute and convalescent COVID-19 samples. Sources were T cells, B-cell-depleted T cells, or PBMCs; the material itself was cDNA or gDNA.

Ages ranged from roughly 18 to 100 years, with residence in about 24 US areas. Germline loops: CDR1 SGHRS, CDR2 YFSETQ. Germline trimming cut 6 bases from V and 0 bases from J; bases unmatched to any gene: 6. The CDR3 runs to 15 residues. Data came from immunoSEQ multiplex PCR; TCRdb stores just in-frame clones and leaves some out. The data hold roughly 150,000 clones, with 65% to 85% observed a single time. The specimen sequenced was PBMCs or T cells enriched from blood (not recorded which). The chain joins TRBV5-1 to TRBJ2-1; TRBD1 matches at 7 bases. This receptor was obtained from a man between 65 and 80 years old who had been exposed to COVID-19. This CDR3 is CASTRDSSSYNEQFF. CDR3 DNA sequence: TGCGCCAGCACCCGGGACAGTAGCTCCTACAATGAGCAGTTCTTC.